Below are 25 T cell receptor beta chains sequenced from a single sample in a study of ipilimumab plus nivolumab after autologous stem cell transplantation. Sequencing used immunoSEQ multiplex PCR; TCRdb keeps in-frame clones, though not all of them. The sample holds around 12,000 clones, approximately 70% seen once. The specimen was PBMCs, collected in a trial of ipilimumab plus nivolumab as post-transplant consolidation. Every receptor here comes from a male donor with multiple myeloma.

This clone was seen just once. This chain connects TRBV11-3 to TRBJ2-3, with TRBD2 matching over 12 bases. In germline, CDR1 is SGHNT, CDR2 YENEEA. This CDR3 has 15 amino acids. J gave up 5 bases and V 4 bases, and 4 bases lay outside the gene matches. In nucleotides, the CDR3 is TGTGCCAGCAGCTGGACTAGCGGGGTTGGAGATACGCAGTATTTT. Its translation is CASSWTSGVGDTQYF.

This clone counts as medium-sized. The rearrangement links TRBV4-1 to TRBJ1-4; D may be TRBD1 (5 bases). Trimming removed 1 base from V and 1 base from J, with 7 bases in between. Per the germline V gene, CDR1 is MGHRA and CDR2 is YSYEKL. This CDR3 has 15 amino acids. CDR3 residues: CASSQVGGTNEKLFF. CDR3 bases: TGCGCCAGCAGCCAAGTCGGGGGAACTAATGAAAAACTGTTTTTT.

The CDR3 nucleotides are TGTGCCAGCAGCTTAATAGGACAGGTTAAAAACATTCAGTACTTC. It is translated as CASSLIGQVKNIQYF. The chain has TRBV7-2 and TRBJ2-4; the match to TRBD1 covers 7 bases. The germline gives CDR1 SGHTA, CDR2 FQGNSA. Germline trimming cut 2 bases from V and 4 bases from J; bases unmatched to any gene: 5. The CDR3 runs to 15 residues.

This chain joins TRBV18 and TRBJ2-7, with D perhaps matching TRBD2 (5 bases). Germline V gene data show CDR1 as KGHSH and CDR2 as LQKENI. V lost 3 bases and J lost 0, with 12 bases in between. The CDR3 length is 15 residues. The CDR3 bases are TGTGCCAGCTCACCGGGCGGGTTGAGCTCCTACGAGCAGTACTTC. Translation gives CASSPGGLSSYEQYF.

This clone showed up just a few times. The CDR3 sequence: CASSLVRGQETQYF. In DNA, the CDR3 is TGTGCCAGCAGCTTGGTTAGGGGACAAGAGACCCAGTACTTC. The V gene is TRBV5-6, the J gene TRBJ2-5; possible D gene TRBD1, 5 bases. The V gene's germline CDR1 is SGHDT and CDR2 YYEEEE. V lost 0 bases and J 2 bases, leaving 8 bases between the germline ends. The CDR3 runs 14 residues.

Notes on this clone: Its ends do not fully match the called genes, so a read error is possible. The V call is TRBV18, the J call TRBJ2-2; 12 bases are a match to TRBD2. The CDR3 has 19 residues. The germline CDR1 and CDR2 sequences are KGHSH and LQKENI. CDR3 nucleotides: TGTGCCAGCTCACCCCGGACTAGCGGGACCCACCGCGAACACCGGGGAGCTGTTTTT. It codes for CASSPRTSGTHREHRGAVF.

This chain joins TRBV5-8 and TRBJ2-2; 9 nucleotides agree with TRBD1. J gave up 5 bases and V 3 bases, and 14 bases lay outside the gene matches. The germline V gene has CDR1 SGHTS and CDR2 YDEGEE. This CDR3 contains 18 residues. CDR3 sequence: CASSSPGQGALLTGELFF. The CDR3 nucleotides read TGTGCCAGCAGCTCTCCGGGACAGGGAGCACTTTTAACCGGGGAGCTGTTTTTT.

Only a few counts were recorded for this clone. This sequence joins TRBV27 and TRBJ2-2; TRBD2 agrees at 12 bases. The CDR3 length is 18 residues. Germline assignment: CDR1 MNHEY and CDR2 SMNVEV (reference sequence). Unmatched junction bases numbered 7, after V lost 1 base and J lost 4 bases. CDR3 in DNA: TGTGCCAGCAGTTTATTGGCTAGCGGGGGGGCGGGCACCGGGGAGCTGTTTTTT. It encodes CASSLLASGGAGTGELFF.

The CDR3 is CASSHNRLGGATYNEQFF. The CDR3 nucleotides read TGTGCCAGCAGCCACAATCGTCTCGGGGGGGCGACCTACAATGAGCAGTTCTTC. V usage is TRBV4-2 and J usage is TRBJ2-1; 8 bases match TRBD2. The length of the CDR3 is 18 residues. Germline CDR1 and CDR2: LGHNA and YNFKEQ. With V trimmed by 3 bases and J by 2 bases, 12 bases remained unmatched.

This clone was seen more than once but under ten times. The chain is built from TRBV5-1 and TRBJ2-7, with 10 bases identical to TRBD1. The CDR3 is 13 residues long. Trimming cost V 2 bases and J 7 bases; bases outside gene matches: 3. Germline CDR1 and CDR2: SGHRS and YFSETQ. CDR3 sequence: CASSFGDRGEQYF. CDR3 nucleotides: TGCGCCAGCAGCTTCGGGGACAGGGGTGAGCAGTACTTC.

This sequence joins TRBV7-2 and TRBJ1-2, with D unclear. Germline V CDR1 and CDR2: SGHTA, FQGNSA. Trimming left V 4 bases short and J 5 bases short, with 11 bases between. The CDR3 loop spans 13 amino acids. Here the CDR3 DNA reads TGTGCCAGCAGCTCCAACATGGGGTATGGCTACACCTTC. Protein product: CASSSNMGYGYTF.

This clone appeared a single time. This chain connects TRBV28 to TRBJ1-5; 12 bases fit TRBD1. The CDR3 contains 14 residues. V was pared by 7 bases and J by 6 bases, with 4 bases of the junction left unmatched. Germline V gene data show CDR1 as MDHEN and CDR2 as SYDVKM. CDR3 sequence reads: CASTRDRGPQPQHF. CDR3 nucleotide sequence: TGTGCCAGCACACGGGACAGGGGGCCTCAGCCCCAGCATTTT.

Here the CDR3 DNA reads TGCAGTGCTAGGTTGGGGGATACGCAGTATTTT. Its translation is CSARLGDTQYF. The chain has TRBV20-1 and TRBJ2-3; D is uncertain. The V end lost 3 bases, the J end lost 6 bases, and 7 bases lay between the germline ends. The CDR3 has 11 amino acids. Germline CDR1 DFQATT, CDR2 SNEGSKA (reference sequence).

This clone is termed medium-sized. The chain has TRBV6-5 and TRBJ1-3; maybe TRBD1 (6 bases). The V end was cut by 2 bases, the J end by 0 bases, with 8 bases between. Germline values: CDR1 MNHEY, CDR2 SVGAGI. This CDR3 comprises 15 residues. This CDR3 reads CASSYDRTSGNTIYF. In DNA form, the CDR3 reads TGTGCCAGCAGTTACGACAGGACCTCTGGAAACACCATATATTTT.

The chain employs TRBV28 and TRBJ2-1; tentatively, D is TRBD2 (7 bases). Germline values: CDR1 MDHEN, CDR2 SYDVKM. CDR3 length: 21 residues. V was clipped by 3 bases and J by 8 bases, with 35 bases between them. In DNA, the CDR3 is TGTGCCAGCAGTTTTTCAGGGGTGACTATGGCTCGGGGGGCCCCTCGGGATGAGCAGTTCTTC. Its protein is CASSFSGVTMARGAPRDEQFF.

This clone was counted once. The V call is TRBV2, the J call TRBJ2-1; 7 bases fit TRBD1. The CDR3 is 12 amino acids. Unmatched junction bases numbered 5, after V lost 6 bases and J lost 9 bases. CDR1 SNHLY and CDR2 FYNNEI come from the germline V gene. This CDR3 reads CASSPWTGEQFF. The CDR3 nucleotides are TGTGCCAGCAGCCCTTGGACAGGTGAGCAGTTCTTC.

J is TRBJ1-2 and V is TRBV4-2; D is unresolved. With 0 bases removed from V and 6 bases from J, the gap between germline ends came to 8 bases. Per the germline V gene, CDR1 is LGHNA and CDR2 is YNFKEQ. This CDR3 is 13 amino acids long. In DNA form, the CDR3 reads TGTGCCAGCAGCCAAGATCAGAGGGATGGCTACACCTTC. Protein: CASSQDQRDGYTF.

This clone was observed a single time. V usage is TRBV7-3 and J usage is TRBJ1-2; D might be TRBD1 (5 bases). The germline V gene encodes CDR1 SGHTA and CDR2 FQGTGA. This CDR3 is 14 amino acids long. V was cut by 1 base and J by 7 bases, with 13 bases left in between. CDR3 residues: CASSLKAGIGGYTF. In DNA, the CDR3 is TGTGCCAGCAGCTTAAAAGCAGGGATCGGTGGCTACACCTTC.

The chain combines TRBV25-1 with TRBJ1-2; D not resolved. This CDR3 comprises 12 residues. Trimming cost V 3 bases and J 5 bases, with 7 bases left between them. The V gene's germline CDR1 is MGHDK and CDR2 SYGVNS. CDR3 in amino acids: CASSEVRYGYTF. CDR3 sequence (DNA): TGTGCCAGCAGTGAGGTCCGATATGGCTACACCTTC.

This clone has a single count. V and J are TRBV5-1 and TRBJ2-2; D is undetermined. The length of the CDR3 is 15 residues. Germline V CDR1 and CDR2: SGHRS, YFSETQ. V was shortened by 1 base and J by 1 base, with 8 bases between the two germline ends. In nucleotides, the CDR3 is TGCGCCAGCAGCTTGTGGCAGGAGAACACCGGGGAGCTGTTTTTT. Translation: CASSLWQENTGELFF.

The chain recombines TRBV5-1 with TRBJ2-2; possible D gene TRBD1, 6 bases. Germline-derived CDR1 and CDR2 are SGHRS and YFSETQ. The CDR3 length is 15 residues. With 4 bases removed from V and 4 bases from J, the gap between germline ends came to 14 bases. The CDR3 reads CASSNPGETTGELFF. The DNA of the CDR3 is TGCGCCAGCAGCAATCCAGGGGAAACCACCGGGGAGCTGTTTTTT.

The chain employs TRBV29-1 and TRBJ2-3; TRBD2 aligns across 8 bases. This CDR3 contains 12 residues. Germline V CDR1 and CDR2: SQVTM, ANQGSEA. The CDR3 nucleotides are TGCAGTGGCGGGGGGACCCGAACTACGCAGTATTTT. Encoded protein: CSGGGTRTTQYF.

The chain is built from TRBV5-4 and TRBJ2-5; TRBD2 matches at 15 bases. The germline CDR1 and CDR2 sequences are SGHNT and YYREEE (reference sequence). The V and J ends lost 7 bases and 5 bases, in that order; junction bases with no gene match: 3. This CDR3 comprises 14 residues. The DNA of the CDR3 is TGTGCCAGCTCCGGGACTAGCGGGGGGGAGACCCAGTACTTC. Its translation: CASSGTSGGETQYF.

The V and J genes are TRBV6-5 and TRBJ2-2; possibly TRBD1 for D (6 bases). Trimming shortened V by 10 bases and J by 5 bases, and 14 bases separated the two germline ends. Per the germline V gene, CDR1 is MNHEY and CDR2 is SVGAGI. The CDR3 runs 13 residues. Here the CDR3 DNA reads TGTGCCACCGCAAACAGGGTTACCGGGGAGCTGTTTTTT. Its translation: CATANRVTGELFF.

The chain carries TRBV11-1 and TRBJ2-7; D is possibly TRBD1 (5 bases). The CDR3 consists of 16 residues. Germline V CDR1 and CDR2: SGHAT, FQDESV (reference sequence). V was pared by 1 base and J by 4 bases, with 17 bases between. CDR3 nucleotide sequence: TGTGCCAGCAGCTTAGTGGGGCAGGGATATGTGTACGAGCAGTACTTC. It yields the protein CASSLVGQGYVYEQYF.